This passage covers 6 T cell receptor beta chains from one sample sequenced in a study of blood T cell repertoires in COVID-19. Sequencing used immunoSEQ multiplex PCR; TCRdb keeps in-frame clones, though not all of them. This table holds approximately 380,000 clones, roughly 90% found once. The sequenced sample consisted of PBMCs or T cells enriched from blood (not recorded which). Receptor source: a woman aged 40 to 50 who had been exposed to COVID-19.

The chain recombines TRBV24-1 with TRBJ1-1; no clear D. The germline V gene encodes CDR1 KGHDR and CDR2 SFDVKD. This CDR3 spans 15 amino acids. V was trimmed by 3 bases and J by 1 base, leaving 11 bases between them. The CDR3 reads CATSDGSGGNTEAFF. The DNA for the CDR3 is TGTGCCACCAGTGATGGTTCAGGAGGGAACACTGAAGCTTTCTTT.

This chain joins TRBV6-5 and TRBJ1-2, with TRBD1 matching 12 bases. Per germline, CDR1 MNHEY and CDR2 SVGAGI. J lost 6 bases, V lost 7 bases, and 9 bases had no gene match. This CDR3 has 15 amino acids. The CDR3 region has the DNA TGTGCCAGCAAAACGTGGGGACAGGGGGCGAATGGCTACACCTTC. Amino acids: CASKTWGQGANGYTF.

The V gene is TRBV6-6, the J gene TRBJ2-1, with 7 bases matching TRBD1. Germline V lookup: CDR1 MNHNY, CDR2 SVGAGI (reference sequence). The J segment lost 2 bases and the V segment lost 2 bases, leaving 6 bases of the junction unmatched. The CDR3 is 16 residues long. Here the CDR3 reads CASSYGGQTPYNEQFF. For the CDR3, the DNA is TGTGCCAGCAGTTACGGGGGACAGACGCCCTACAATGAGCAGTTCTTC.

This clone has a count of ten or more. V usage is TRBV14 and J usage is TRBJ1-2; maybe TRBD1 (6 bases). The CDR3 is 15 amino acids. Between the trimmed V and J ends, which lost 1 base and 6 bases, there was a span of 15 bases. CDR1 SGHDN and CDR2 FVKESK come from the germline V gene. CDR3 sequence reads: CASSQGIGRGDGYTF. In nucleotides, the CDR3 is TGTGCCAGCAGCCAAGGGATAGGCAGGGGTGATGGCTACACCTTC.

This chain links TRBV5-8 with TRBJ2-3, with 9 bases fitting TRBD1. The CDR3 loop spans 16 amino acids. Trimming cost V 4 bases and J 5 bases; bases outside gene matches: 11. Germline lookup yields CDR1 SGHTS and CDR2 YDEGEE. The CDR3 DNA follows: TGTGCCAGCAGCCGAGGGAACAGGGGGCGTGTAGATACGCAGTATTTT. Translated: CASSRGNRGRVDTQYF. The whole variable domain, filled in from reference TRBV5-8 and TRBJ2-3, reads EAGVTQSPTHLIKTRGQQATLRCSPISGHTSVYWYQQALGLGLQFLLWYDEGEERNRGNFPPRFSGRQFPNYSSELNVNALELEDSALYLCASSRGNRGRVDTQYFGPGTRLTVL.

The rearrangement joins TRBV19 to TRBJ1-5; 10 bases are a match to TRBD1. The CDR3 consists of 14 residues. Per germline, CDR1 LNHDA and CDR2 SQIVND (reference sequence). Trimming at V came to 4 bases and at J to 7 bases, leaving 4 bases not matched to a gene. The CDR3 DNA sequence: TGTGCCAGTAGTACGACAGGGGGCGGCCAGCCCCAGCATTTT. It yields the protein CASSTTGGGQPQHF.